This TCR gamma chain emerged from a study of gamma-delta chains in newborns, infants, children. About the research overall: Microbial exposure reportedly drives polyclonal innate γδ T cell expansion after birth.

With CATT, TCRdb re-called clones from the reads. The data hold 1,100 or so gamma-chain clones, with approximately 2% observed a single time. The CDR3 has 16 residues. J was trimmed by 4 bases and V by 3 bases; bases with no gene match: 15. CDR1 and CDR2 from the germline V gene are EGSNGY and YDSYNSKV. This clone was observed a handful of times. The protein given by TCRdb reflects a much larger clone and differs at residue 6 from this DNA's translation, likely from a read error; the protein shown is the DNA's translation. This chain connects TRGV2 to TRGJ1 or TRGJ2. This clonotype was obtained from a child who was a newborn, infant or young child, either healthy, febrile or measles-vaccinated (not recorded which). Sequences were obtained from blood. The CDR3 nucleotides read TGTGCCACCTGGGACAGTCCCCGGTCTCGCTATTATAAGAAACTCTTT. Translating it yields CATWDSPRSRYYKKLF.